The clone carrying this TCR beta chain was counted a few times. The trim removed 10 bases at V and 0 bases at J, leaving 4 bases unmatched. Germline V gene lookup returns CDR1 MNHNS and CDR2 SASEGT. This CDR3 is built from 13 residues. Via MiXCR, TCRdb re-called the RT-PCR reads, giving one row per CDR3 protein. The top ten clones hold roughly 3.9% of a sample with hundreds of thousands of distinct CDR3 sequences, over 12% of them seen once. The source material was memory CD4+ T cells from blood. This sequence joins TRBV6-1 and TRBJ2-3; TRBD2 aligns across 7 bases. This receptor was obtained from a female donor in good health, serving as a healthy control. The CDR3 DNA reads as TGTGCCAACAGCGGGGATAGCACAGATACGCAGTATTTT. This sequence encodes CANSGDSTDTQYF.